This T cell receptor (beta chain) derives from a study of response to subunit inactivated influenza vaccine. Study-wide points: Authors suggested seasonal influenza vaccinations each recruit few new T cells.

With regard to this clonotype: The target antigen is unknown.

Germline CDR1 reads SGHTA; CDR2 reads FQGNSA. The CDR3 spans 15 residues. Trimming took 5 bases from V and 4 from J, leaving 15 bases between them. TCRdb processed the RT-PCR reads anew with MiXCR; each CDR3 protein has one entry. The sample contains approximately 500,000 distinct CDR3 sequences, 10% to 15% of which appear only once. This sequence was found in a man in his fifties or sixties who received an inactivated influenza vaccine. The V call is TRBV7-2, the J call TRBJ1-3; D gene ambiguous. The input for sequencing was PBMCs from blood, taken 45 days after vaccination. The CDR3 here is CASSPDREWGNTIYF. In DNA form, the CDR3 reads TGTGCCAGCAGCCCCGATCGGGAATGGGGAAACACCATATATTTT.